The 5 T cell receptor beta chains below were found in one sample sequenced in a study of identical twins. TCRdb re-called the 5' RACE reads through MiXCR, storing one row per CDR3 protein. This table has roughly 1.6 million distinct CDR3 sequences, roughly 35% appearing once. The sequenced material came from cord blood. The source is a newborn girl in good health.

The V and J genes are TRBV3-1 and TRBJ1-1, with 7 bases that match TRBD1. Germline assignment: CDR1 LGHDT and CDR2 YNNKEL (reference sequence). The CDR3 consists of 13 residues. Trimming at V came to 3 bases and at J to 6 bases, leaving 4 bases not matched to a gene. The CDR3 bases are TGTGCCAGCAGCCATCCGACAGGGTCTGAAGCTTTCTTT. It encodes CASSHPTGSEAFF.

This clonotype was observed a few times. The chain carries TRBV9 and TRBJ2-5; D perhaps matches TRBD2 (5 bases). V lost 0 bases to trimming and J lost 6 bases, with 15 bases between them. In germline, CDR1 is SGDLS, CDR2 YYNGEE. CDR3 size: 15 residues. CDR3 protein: CASSVGGPLLKTQYF. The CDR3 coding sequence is TGTGCCAGCAGCGTAGGAGGGCCCCTATTGAAGACCCAGTACTTC.

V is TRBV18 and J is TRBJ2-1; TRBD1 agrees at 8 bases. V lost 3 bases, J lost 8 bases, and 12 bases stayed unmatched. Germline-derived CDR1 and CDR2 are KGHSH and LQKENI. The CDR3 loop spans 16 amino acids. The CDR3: CASSPSGQGIPDEQFF. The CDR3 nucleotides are TGTGCCAGCTCACCGTCAGGACAGGGAATTCCCGATGAGCAGTTCTTC.

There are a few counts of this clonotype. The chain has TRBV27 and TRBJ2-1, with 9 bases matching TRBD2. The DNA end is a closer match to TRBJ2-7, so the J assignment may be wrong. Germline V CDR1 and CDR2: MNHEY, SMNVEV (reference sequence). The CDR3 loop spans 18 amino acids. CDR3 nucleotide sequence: TGTGCCAGCAGTTTATCAAAGGCGGGGGGGCGCTCCTACAATGAGCAGTACTTC. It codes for CASSLSKAGGRSYNEQYF.

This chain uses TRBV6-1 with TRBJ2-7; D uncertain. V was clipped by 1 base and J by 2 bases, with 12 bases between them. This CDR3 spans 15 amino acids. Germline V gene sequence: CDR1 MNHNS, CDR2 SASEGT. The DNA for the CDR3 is TGTGCCAGCAGTGAAGGCTTCACCGTAACCTACGAGCAGTACTTC. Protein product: CASSEGFTVTYEQYF.